The text below deals with one T cell receptor beta chain. The source of the sample is a study of blood T cell repertoires in COVID-19. Whole-study context: The United States, Italy and Spain provided the acute and convalescent COVID-19 samples. PBMCs, B-cell-depleted T cells, or T cells were the source of the cDNA or gDNA that made up the material.

In the original processing: Reference gene primer amplification gave nucleated cell count estimates. Profiling relied on immunoSEQ multiplex PCR, and the TCRdb table lists in-frame clones only, not all of them. V and J calls and clone size follow that table, whereas D and trimming were derived from the DNA. There are about 250,000 clones in the sample; 65% to 85% occur only once, and 27% lies in the top ten. The CDR3 runs 14 residues. Per the germline V gene, CDR1 is GTSNPN and CDR2 is SVGIG (reference sequence). V was pared by 3 bases and J by 0 bases, with 4 bases of the junction left unmatched. The source of this sequence is a man aged 40-49 years with acute or convalescent COVID-19. The chain recombines TRBV30 with TRBJ2-7; 8 nucleotides line up with TRBD2. Sequencing was carried out using peripheral blood. This CDR3 reads CAWSPGGGSYEQYF. Here the CDR3 DNA reads TGTGCCTGGAGCCCCGGGGGGGGCTCCTACGAGCAGTACTTC.